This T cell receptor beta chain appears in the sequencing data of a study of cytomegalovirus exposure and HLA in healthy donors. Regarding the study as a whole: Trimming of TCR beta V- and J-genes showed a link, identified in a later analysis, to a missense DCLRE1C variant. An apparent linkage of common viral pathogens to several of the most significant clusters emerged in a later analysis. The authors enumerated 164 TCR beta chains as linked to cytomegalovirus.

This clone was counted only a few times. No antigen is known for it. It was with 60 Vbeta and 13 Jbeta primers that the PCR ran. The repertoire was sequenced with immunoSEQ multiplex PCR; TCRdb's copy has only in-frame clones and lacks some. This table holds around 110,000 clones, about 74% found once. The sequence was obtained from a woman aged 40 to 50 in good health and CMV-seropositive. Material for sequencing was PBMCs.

The CDR3 sequence is CASSQVGTGFDTQYF. The CDR3 DNA sequence: TGCGCCAGCAGCCAAGTCGGGACAGGGTTCGATACGCAGTATTTT. This sequence joins TRBV4-1 and TRBJ2-3, with TRBD1 identical over 9 bases. The J segment lost 6 bases and the V segment lost 1 base, leaving 5 bases of the junction unmatched. Germline assignment: CDR1 MGHRA and CDR2 YSYEKL. The CDR3 runs to 15 residues.